Listed here are 15 T cell receptor beta chains from one sample, sequenced in a study of cytomegalovirus exposure and HLA in healthy donors. The study ran its PCR with 60 Vbeta and 13 Jbeta primers. The assay was immunoSEQ multiplex PCR, and TCRdb's table has in-frame clones only and misses some. This sample carries some 52,000 clones, 65% to 85% of them seen once, and the ten largest clones take 3%. The source material was PBMCs. The source is a man younger than 35 in good health and CMV-seronegative.

The CDR3 loop reads CSVGSGAAGGNTIYF. CDR3 nucleotides: TGCAGCGTTGGGAGTGGGGCAGCGGGTGGAAACACCATATATTTT. The chain joins TRBV29-1 to TRBJ1-3; D perhaps matches TRBD1 (5 bases). V was cut by 4 bases and J by 3 bases, with 16 bases left in between. CDR1 and CDR2 from the germline V gene are SQVTM and ANQGSEA. CDR3 length: 15 amino acids.

There are a few counts of this clone. The genes are TRBV6-1 and TRBJ2-3; 7 positions match TRBD1. V lost 4 bases and J lost 2; bases outside the gene matches: 6. Germline V gene data show CDR1 as MNHNS and CDR2 as SASEGT. The CDR3 is 15 amino acids. CDR3 amino acids: CASSVLQGNTDTQYF. CDR3 coding DNA: TGTGCCAGCAGTGTCCTACAGGGGAACACAGATACGCAGTATTTT.

The DNA for the CDR3 is TGTGCCAGCAGCCGACGACAGGGGGGAGAAGTCTACGAGCAGTACTTC. Translating gives CASSRRQGGEVYEQYF. The V and J genes are TRBV7-9 and TRBJ2-7; 9 bases map to TRBD1. Unmatched junction bases numbered 11, after V lost 5 bases and J lost 3 bases. This CDR3 is 16 amino acids long. Germline V gene lookup returns CDR1 SEHNR and CDR2 FQNEAQ (reference sequence).

This clone was seen more than once but under ten times. The V and J genes are TRBV6-6 and TRBJ2-6, with D tentatively TRBD2 (6 bases). The CDR3 totals 16 residues. V lost 8 bases to trimming and J lost 0 bases, with 14 bases between them. Germline lookup yields CDR1 MNHNY and CDR2 SVGAGI (reference sequence). CDR3 coding DNA: TGTGCCAGCCGTGGGGGGACCTACTCTGGGGCCAACGTCCTGACTTTC. This gives the protein CASRGGTYSGANVLTF.

The V and J genes are TRBV4-1 and TRBJ1-1; D remains unclear. Trimming cost V 4 bases and J 6 bases, with 12 bases left between them. Germline loops: CDR1 MGHRA, CDR2 YSYEKL. The CDR3 has 13 residues. As DNA, the CDR3 is TGCGCCAGCAGCCCCAATTCAAGCCCTGAAGCTTTCTTT. This gives the protein CASSPNSSPEAFF.

The gene calls are TRBV11-2 and TRBJ2-2; weak D call: TRBD1 (5 bases). The germline V and J ends were trimmed by 4 bases and 8 bases, with 8 bases remaining between them. The CDR3 spans 12 residues. CDR1 SGHAT and CDR2 FQNNGV come from the germline V gene. CDR3 coding DNA: TGTGCCAGCAGCTCAAGACAGGGGGAGCTGTTTTTT. Translated: CASSSRQGELFF.

The V gene is TRBV6-4, the J gene TRBJ2-1, with TRBD2 matching over 11 bases. Germline CDR1 MRHNA, CDR2 SNTAGT. The CDR3 is 15 amino acids. The V and J ends lost 2 bases and 4 bases, in that order; junction bases with no gene match: 1. CDR3 DNA: TGTGCCAGCAGTGACATAGCGGGAGGGTACAATGAGCAGTTCTTC. Translation gives CASSDIAGGYNEQFF.

The chain has TRBV4-1 and TRBJ2-7, with D possibly being TRBD1 (6 bases). Deletions cut 2 bases from V and 3 bases from J, with 17 bases between. This CDR3 is 16 amino acids long. Germline CDR1 is MGHRA and CDR2 is YSYEKL. The CDR3, as DNA: TGCGCCAGCAGCCAAAGTGGAACAGGGCTTTTCTACGAGCAGTACTTC. Translated, it gives CASSQSGTGLFYEQYF.

The V and J genes are TRBV19 and TRBJ1-1; a possible D gene is TRBD1 (5 bases). CDR3 length: 12 amino acids. Trimming pared 1 base from V and 11 bases from J, leaving 11 bases between. CDR1 and CDR2 from the germline V gene are LNHDA and SQIVND (reference sequence). DNA of the CDR3: TGTGCCAGTAGTATAGGTGGGGCGGCGGCTTTCTTT. Its translation is CASSIGGAAAFF.

A few counts support this clone. The V and J genes are TRBV6-5 and TRBJ2-1; 8 bases agree with TRBD2. J was trimmed by 4 bases and V by 3 bases; bases with no gene match: 5. The CDR3 totals 15 residues. CDR1 MNHEY and CDR2 SVGAGI come from the germline V gene. The DNA for the CDR3 is TGTGCCAGCAGTTATGTGTCTAGCGGGTACAATGAGCAGTTCTTC. Translating gives CASSYVSSGYNEQFF.

This clone was observed a handful of times. J is TRBJ2-5 and V is TRBV30; the match to TRBD1 covers 9 bases. The CDR3 is made up of 14 amino acids. Unmatched junction bases numbered 7, after V lost 3 bases and J lost 5 bases. Looked up from germline, CDR1 is GTSNPN and CDR2 is SVGIG (reference sequence). The CDR3 nucleotides are TGTGCCTGGAGGGGGGACAGGGCGGAGGAGACCCAGTACTTC. Amino acid sequence: CAWRGDRAEETQYF.

V gene TRBV6-1 combines with J gene TRBJ1-4; no firm D call. Per germline, CDR1 MNHNS and CDR2 SASEGT. This CDR3 region has 12 residues. The V end lost 3 bases, the J end lost 8 bases, and 7 bases lay between the germline ends. The CDR3, as DNA: TGTGCCAGCAGTGAGTTGGAGGAAAAACTGTTTTTT. Protein product: CASSELEEKLFF.

The chain is built from TRBV10-3 and TRBJ2-7; TRBD2 is a possible D gene (6 bases). Trimming pared 5 bases from V and 5 bases from J, leaving 16 bases between. This CDR3 region has 14 residues. Per germline, CDR1 ENHRY and CDR2 SYGVKD. The CDR3 nucleotides read TGTGCCATCAGTACGCTAGCGACTGAAAACGAGCAGTACTTC. Its translation is CAISTLATENEQYF.

The chain couples TRBV6-6 to TRBJ1-1, with D possibly TRBD1 on 6 matching bases. Trimming pared 6 bases from V and 0 bases from J, leaving 11 bases between. The CDR3 covers 14 residues. Germline V gives CDR1 MNHNY, CDR2 SVGAGI (reference sequence). The CDR3 DNA is TGTGCCAGCAGCCACCGACAGGTGAACACTGAAGCTTTCTTT. It codes for CASSHRQVNTEAFF.

The chain has TRBV11-2 and TRBJ1-4, with 11 bases fitting TRBD1. The length of the CDR3 is 16 residues. Germline CDR1 reads SGHAT; CDR2 reads FQNNGV. V shed 5 bases and J 7 bases; nucleotides not matched to a gene: 9. In DNA, the CDR3 is TGTGCCAGCAGCCGGGGGACAGGGGGTGTTGGTGAAAAACTGTTTTTT. Its translation is CASSRGTGGVGEKLFF.